Following are 22 T cell receptor beta chains from one sample sequenced in a study of somatic mutations in cytotoxic T cells in rheumatoid arthritis (dated by TCRdb to about 2017). Libraries were prepared through the immunoSEQ multiplex PCR assay. TCRdb's version of the immuneACCESS table is confined to in-frame rearrangements and falls short of the full clone set. An unresolved V gene accounts for under half of the shortfall where checked; the remainder is of unknown origin. Counted in this sample were some 18,000 clones; about 80% of them appeared once. Roughly 27% of the sample belongs to the ten largest clones. The sample comprised CD8+ T cells sorted from blood. These receptors all come from an adult with rheumatoid arthritis.

This clone was picked up a small number of times. The genes are TRBV6-1 and TRBJ2-7, with 8 positions matching TRBD2. Germline CDR1 MNHNS, CDR2 SASEGT. The V and J ends lost 10 bases and 0 bases, in that order; junction bases with no gene match: 5. This CDR3 has 13 amino acids. The CDR3 sequence: CATETSDSYEQYF. The CDR3 bases are TGTGCCACCGAGACTAGCGACTCCTACGAGCAGTACTTC.

The sample holds one count of this clone. This rearrangement joins TRBV11-3 to TRBJ2-1, with 9 bases fitting TRBD1. Unmatched junction bases numbered 8, after V lost 5 bases and J lost 0 bases. The CDR3 has 17 amino acids. Germline V CDR1 and CDR2: SGHNT, YENEEA. The CDR3 sequence is CASSTDRGFSSYNEQFF. For the CDR3, the DNA is TGTGCCAGCAGCACAGACAGGGGGTTCAGCTCCTACAATGAGCAGTTCTTC.

This chain uses TRBV28 with TRBJ1-5, with 8 positions matching TRBD1. Germline CDR1 reads MDHEN; CDR2 reads SYDVKM. Losses at the gene ends were 1 base for V and 2 bases for J; bases not matched to a gene: 1. This CDR3 has 15 amino acids. The CDR3 region is CASSLLQGGNQPQHF. CDR3 DNA sequence: TGTGCCAGCAGTTTATTACAGGGGGGCAATCAGCCCCAGCATTTT.

The CDR3: CASSYTRPQWTEAFF. The CDR3 DNA is TGTGCCAGCAGTTACACCCGGCCTCAATGGACTGAAGCTTTCTTT. This sequence joins TRBV6-5 and TRBJ1-1, with unresolved D. The CDR3 is made up of 15 amino acids. Deletions cut 2 bases from V and 5 bases from J, with 15 bases between. The germline gives CDR1 MNHEY, CDR2 SVGAGI.

This CDR3 reads CASSVGDANEQFF. Here the CDR3 DNA reads TGTGCCAGCAGCGTAGGGGACGCGAACGAGCAGTTCTTC. The rearrangement uses TRBV9 and TRBJ2-1; D is perhaps TRBD1 or TRBD2 (5 bases each). V was shortened by 0 bases and J by 10 bases, with 11 bases between the two germline ends. The germline gives CDR1 SGDLS, CDR2 YYNGEE. The CDR3 is 13 amino acids. The full variable domain, rest sourced from reference TRBV9 and TRBJ2-1, is DSGVTQTPKHLITATGQRVTLRCSPRSGDLSVYWYQQSLDQGLQFLIQYYNGEERAKGNILERFSAQQFPDLHSELNLSSLELGDSALYFCASSVGDANEQFFGPGTRLTVL.

This clone was recorded only once. J is TRBJ2-2 and V is TRBV28, with 8 bases matching TRBD2. The CDR3 consists of 15 residues. V lost 3 bases to trimming and J lost 9 bases; unmatched junction nucleotides: 9. Germline V gives CDR1 MDHEN, CDR2 SYDVKM. The CDR3 sequence is CASSLLRGGRRELFF. The DNA of the CDR3 is TGTGCCAGCAGTTTGCTCCGGGGGGGGAGGAGGGAGCTGTTTTTT.

This clone was recorded a few times. The chain links TRBV28 to TRBJ1-5, with 8 bases matching TRBD1. CDR1 and CDR2 from the germline V gene are MDHEN and SYDVKM. V was pared by 5 bases and J by 5 bases, with 2 bases of the junction left unmatched. CDR3 size: 13 residues. CDR3 nucleotides: TGTGCCAGCAGTGACAGGGGAGATCAGCCCCAGCATTTT. Protein sequence: CASSDRGDQPQHF. Full variable domain (outside the CDR3, taken from reference TRBV28 and TRBJ1-5): DVKVTQSSRYLVKRTGEKVFLECVQDMDHENMFWYRQDPGLGLRLIYFSYDVKMKEKGDIPEGYSVSREKKERFSLILESASTNQTSMYLCASSDRGDQPQHFGDGTRLSIL.

V usage is TRBV28 and J usage is TRBJ2-7, with D possibly being TRBD1 (6 bases). With 5 bases removed from V and 5 bases from J, the gap between germline ends came to 13 bases. There are 13 residues in the CDR3. CDR1 MDHEN and CDR2 SYDVKM come from the germline V gene. CDR3 DNA: TGTGCCAGCAGTGATAAACCAGGGGACGAGCAGTACTTC. It translates to CASSDKPGDEQYF.

V gene TRBV6-1 combines with J gene TRBJ1-2, with D hard to call. Germline CDR1 and CDR2: MNHNS and SASEGT. V was pared by 2 bases and J by 2 bases, with 12 bases between. This CDR3 has 15 amino acids. The CDR3 loop reads CASSEIPTGNYGYTF. DNA for the CDR3: TGTGCCAGCAGTGAAATACCGACGGGGAACTATGGCTACACCTTC.

This chain connects TRBV12-1 to TRBJ2-1. TRBV12-1 counts as a pseudogene. The length of the CDR3 is 17 residues. The CDR3 loop is CASSSQPGPRSYNEQFF. CDR3 bases: TGTGCCAGCAGCTCCCAACCGGGGCCCCGTTCCTACAATGAGCAGTTCTTC.

This clone was counted only a few times. This chain links TRBV4-1 with TRBJ1-6; unclear D gene. Germline V lookup: CDR1 MGHRA, CDR2 YSYEKL. The CDR3 contains 14 residues. V was trimmed by 5 bases and J by 7 bases, leaving 12 bases between them. The CDR3 spells CASSSSQRNSPLHF. The DNA of the CDR3 is TGCGCCAGCAGCTCAAGCCAGAGGAATTCACCCCTCCACTTT.

This clone was seen only once. V usage is TRBV19 and J usage is TRBJ2-3; 12 nucleotides agree with TRBD2. Germline loops: CDR1 LNHDA, CDR2 SQIVND (reference sequence). Trimming took 10 bases from V and 4 from J; bases not matched to a gene: 6. This CDR3 has 14 residues. CDR3 amino acids: CATQLAGGPDTQYF. CDR3 coding DNA: TGTGCCACCCAACTAGCGGGAGGACCAGATACGCAGTATTTT.

This rearrangement joins TRBV12-5 to TRBJ2-7; no firm D call. Trimming took 3 bases from V and 6 from J, leaving 6 bases between them. This CDR3 has 11 amino acids. Germline V CDR1 and CDR2: LGHNT, FRNRAP. The CDR3 spells CASGFASEQYF. The CDR3 DNA follows: TGTGCTAGTGGTTTCGCTTCCGAGCAGTACTTC.

The chain links TRBV13 to TRBJ2-7; D is perhaps TRBD1 or TRBD2 (5 bases each). Trimming stripped 5 bases from V and 6 bases from J, with 11 bases between. Germline-derived CDR1 and CDR2 are PRHDT and FYEKMQ (reference sequence). The CDR3 is made up of 12 amino acids. CDR3 nucleotide sequence: TGTGCCAGCAGCCCGGGACGAGGCGAGCAGTACTTC. Amino acids: CASSPGRGEQYF.

This clone has only a few counts. The V call is TRBV2, the J call TRBJ2-7; 7 nucleotides line up with TRBD1. Germline CDR1 SNHLY, CDR2 FYNNEI. The CDR3 contains 12 residues. The V gene end was trimmed by 10 bases and the J gene end by 0 bases; junction bases not matched to a gene: 3. The DNA of the CDR3 is TGTGCCATGGACAGGAGCTCCTACGAGCAGTACTTC. It codes for CAMDRSSYEQYF. Full variable domain (outside the CDR3, taken from reference TRBV2 and TRBJ2-7): EPEVTQTPSHQVTQMGQEVILRCVPISNHLYFYWYRQILGQKVEFLVSFYNNEISEKSEIFDDQFSVERPDGSNFTLKIRSTKLEDSAMYFCAMDRSSYEQYFGPGTRLTVT.

The chain uses TRBV30 and TRBJ1-2; the D is unclear. CDR1 and CDR2 from the germline V gene are GTSNPN and SVGIG (reference sequence). CDR3 length equals 10 residues. V lost 5 bases and J 8 bases, leaving 9 bases between the germline ends. The CDR3 DNA reads as TGTGCCTGGCACAGCGGGGGCTACACCTTC. It codes for CAWHSGGYTF.

The chain uses TRBV10-2 and TRBJ2-1; 9 bases fit TRBD1. CDR1 and CDR2 from the germline V gene are WSHSY and SAAADI. The CDR3 contains 14 residues. With 4 bases clipped from V and 7 bases from J, the junction kept 5 bases outside the gene matches. The CDR3 spells CASSVGTGLNEQFF. The CDR3 DNA reads as TGCGCCAGCAGTGTTGGGACAGGGCTAAATGAGCAGTTCTTC.

The chain recombines TRBV11-2 with TRBJ2-1; TRBD2 aligns across 8 bases. The CDR3 is 13 amino acids. Trimming removed 3 bases from V and 5 bases from J; junction bases left unmatched: 0. CDR1 is SGHAT, CDR2 FQNNGV, per germline. The CDR3: CASSFSGDNEQFF. The CDR3 DNA reads TGTGCCAGCAGCTTTAGCGGGGACAATGAGCAGTTCTTC.

This sequence joins TRBV2 and TRBJ1-4, with 7 positions matching TRBD1. CDR1 SNHLY and CDR2 FYNNEI come from the germline V gene. The CDR3 covers 12 residues. The trim removed 8 bases at V and 7 bases at J, leaving 4 bases unmatched. The CDR3 spells CASQQGGEKLFF. For the CDR3, the DNA is TGTGCCAGCCAGCAGGGGGGTGAAAAACTGTTTTTT.

There are a few counts of this clone. The chain joins TRBV27 to TRBJ2-7; a weak D match, TRBD1 (5 bases). Trimming left V 6 bases short and J 3 bases short, with 12 bases between. This CDR3 is built from 13 residues. Germline-derived CDR1 and CDR2 are MNHEY and SMNVEV (reference sequence). The DNA of the CDR3 is TGTGCCAGCAGCCCACAGGTAAACTACGAGCAGTACTTC. Translated: CASSPQVNYEQYF.

The chain links TRBV6-5 to TRBJ1-6, with unresolved D. The CDR3 consists of 15 residues. The V gene's germline CDR1 is MNHEY and CDR2 SVGAGI. Trimming pared 5 bases from V and 7 bases from J, leaving 15 bases between. CDR3 coding DNA: TGTGCCAGCAGTACCCTCTTGGCGGAAAATTCACCCCTCCACTTT. Translating gives CASSTLLAENSPLHF.

The chain has TRBV6-6 and TRBJ1-1; no firm D call. Germline CDR1 MNHNY, CDR2 SVGAGI (reference sequence). The CDR3 spans 14 residues. Trimming took 5 bases from V and 0 from J, leaving 10 bases between them. CDR3 sequence (DNA): TGTGCCAGCAGTGCGACTCCGGTGAACACTGAAGCTTTCTTT. It is translated as CASSATPVNTEAFF.